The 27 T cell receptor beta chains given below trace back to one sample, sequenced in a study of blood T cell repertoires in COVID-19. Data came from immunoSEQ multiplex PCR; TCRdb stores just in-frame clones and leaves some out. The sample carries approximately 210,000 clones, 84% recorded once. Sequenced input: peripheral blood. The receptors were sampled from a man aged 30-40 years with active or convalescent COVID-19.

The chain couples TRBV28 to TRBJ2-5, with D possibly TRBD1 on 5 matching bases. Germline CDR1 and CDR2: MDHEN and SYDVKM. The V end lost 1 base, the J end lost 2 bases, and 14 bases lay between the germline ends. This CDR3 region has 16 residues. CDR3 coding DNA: TGTGCCAGCAGTTTATTCCGGACACATATTCAAGAGACCCAGTACTTC. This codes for CASSLFRTHIQETQYF.

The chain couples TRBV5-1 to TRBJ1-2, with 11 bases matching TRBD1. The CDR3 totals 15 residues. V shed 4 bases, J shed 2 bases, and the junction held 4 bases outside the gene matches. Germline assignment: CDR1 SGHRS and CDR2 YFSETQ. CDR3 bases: TGCGCCAGCAGCGAAGGGACAGGGGGAAACTATGGCTACACCTTC. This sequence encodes CASSEGTGGNYGYTF.

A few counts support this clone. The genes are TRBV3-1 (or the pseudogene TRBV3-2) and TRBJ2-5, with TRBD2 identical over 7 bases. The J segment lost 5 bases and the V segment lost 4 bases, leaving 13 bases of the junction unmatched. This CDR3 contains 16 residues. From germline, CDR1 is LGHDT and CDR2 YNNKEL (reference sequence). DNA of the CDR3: TGTGCCAGCAGCCGGAGCGGGACCCTCTTGAGTGAGACCCAGTACTTC. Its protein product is CASSRSGTLLSETQYF.

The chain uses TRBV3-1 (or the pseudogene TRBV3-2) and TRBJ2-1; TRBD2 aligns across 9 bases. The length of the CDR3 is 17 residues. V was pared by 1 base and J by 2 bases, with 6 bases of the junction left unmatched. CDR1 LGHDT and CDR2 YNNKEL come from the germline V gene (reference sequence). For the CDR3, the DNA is TGTGCCAGCAGCCAAGGGAGCGGGAGGTTCGCCTACAATGAGCAGTTCTTC. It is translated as CASSQGSGRFAYNEQFF.

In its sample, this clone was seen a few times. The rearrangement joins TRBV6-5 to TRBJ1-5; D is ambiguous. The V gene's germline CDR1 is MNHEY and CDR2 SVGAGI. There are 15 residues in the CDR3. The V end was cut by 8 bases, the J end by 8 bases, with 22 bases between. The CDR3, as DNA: TGTGCCAGCGCGGTTGGCAGGTACCTCGGGGAGCCCCAGCATTTT. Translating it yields CASAVGRYLGEPQHF.

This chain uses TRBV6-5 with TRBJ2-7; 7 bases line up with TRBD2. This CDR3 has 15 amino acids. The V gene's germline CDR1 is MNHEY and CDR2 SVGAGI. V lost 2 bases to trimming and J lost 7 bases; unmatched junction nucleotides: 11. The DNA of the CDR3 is TGTGCCAGCAGTTACGGCGGGAGCCTTTCGGGGGAGCAGTACTTC. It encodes CASSYGGSLSGEQYF.

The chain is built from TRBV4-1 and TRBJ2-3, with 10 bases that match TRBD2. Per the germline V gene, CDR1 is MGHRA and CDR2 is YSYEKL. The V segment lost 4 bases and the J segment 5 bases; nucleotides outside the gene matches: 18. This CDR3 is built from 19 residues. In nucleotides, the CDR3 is TGCGCCAGCAGCCCACTTTTTGGGGAAGAGCGGGGGGGCGGAGATACGCAGTATTTT. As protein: CASSPLFGEERGGGDTQYF.

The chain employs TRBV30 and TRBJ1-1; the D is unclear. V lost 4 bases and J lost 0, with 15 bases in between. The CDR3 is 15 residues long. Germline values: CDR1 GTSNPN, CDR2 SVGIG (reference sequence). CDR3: CAWTTKREVNTEAFF. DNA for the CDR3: TGTGCCTGGACCACGAAAAGGGAGGTGAACACTGAAGCTTTCTTT.

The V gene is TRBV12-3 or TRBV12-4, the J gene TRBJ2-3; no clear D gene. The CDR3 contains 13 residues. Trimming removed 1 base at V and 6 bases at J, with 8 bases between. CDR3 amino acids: CASSLGAGDTQYF. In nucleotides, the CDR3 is TGTGCCAGCAGTTTAGGAGCAGGCGATACGCAGTATTTT.

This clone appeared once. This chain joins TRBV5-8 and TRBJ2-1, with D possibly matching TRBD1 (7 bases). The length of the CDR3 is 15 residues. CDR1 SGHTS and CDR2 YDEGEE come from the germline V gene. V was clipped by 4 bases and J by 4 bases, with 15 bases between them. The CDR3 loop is CASSPGGLMYNEQFF. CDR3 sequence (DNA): TGTGCCAGCAGCCCAGGGGGGCTAATGTACAATGAGCAGTTCTTC.

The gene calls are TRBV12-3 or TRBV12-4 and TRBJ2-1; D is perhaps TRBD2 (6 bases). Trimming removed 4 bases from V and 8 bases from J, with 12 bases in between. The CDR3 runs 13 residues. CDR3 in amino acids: CASSWSEGDEQFF. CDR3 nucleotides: TGTGCCAGCAGTTGGTCGGAGGGCGATGAGCAGTTCTTC.

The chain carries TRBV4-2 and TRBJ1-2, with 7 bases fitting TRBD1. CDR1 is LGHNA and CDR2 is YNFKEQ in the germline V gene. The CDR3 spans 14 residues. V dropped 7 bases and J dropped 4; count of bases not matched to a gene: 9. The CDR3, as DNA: TGTGCCAGCACCCCCGGGACAGCGGGCTATGGCTACACCTTC. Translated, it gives CASTPGTAGYGYTF.

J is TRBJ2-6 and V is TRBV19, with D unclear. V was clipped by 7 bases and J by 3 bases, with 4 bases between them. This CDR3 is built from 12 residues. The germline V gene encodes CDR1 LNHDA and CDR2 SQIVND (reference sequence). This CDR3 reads CASNYGANVLTF. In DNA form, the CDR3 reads TGTGCCAGTAATTATGGGGCCAACGTCCTGACTTTC.

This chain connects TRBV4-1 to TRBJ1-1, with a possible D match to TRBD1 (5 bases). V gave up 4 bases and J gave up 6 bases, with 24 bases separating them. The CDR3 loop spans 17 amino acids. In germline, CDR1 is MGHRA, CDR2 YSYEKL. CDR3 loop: CASSLRAGPYVVAEAFF. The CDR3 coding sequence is TGCGCCAGCAGCCTACGGGCAGGGCCGTATGTTGTCGCTGAAGCTTTCTTT.

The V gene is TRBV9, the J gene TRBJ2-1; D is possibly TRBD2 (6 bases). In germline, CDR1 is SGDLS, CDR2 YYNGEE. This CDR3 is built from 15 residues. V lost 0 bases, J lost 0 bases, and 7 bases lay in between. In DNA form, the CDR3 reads TGTGCCAGCAGCGTAGGCGGGAACTCCTACAATGAGCAGTTCTTC. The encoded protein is CASSVGGNSYNEQFF.

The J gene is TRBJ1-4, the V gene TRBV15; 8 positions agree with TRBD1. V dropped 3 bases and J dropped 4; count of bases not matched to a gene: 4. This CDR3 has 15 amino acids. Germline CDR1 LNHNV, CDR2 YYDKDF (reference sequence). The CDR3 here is CATSRAGTGNEKLFF. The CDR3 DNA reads TGTGCCACCAGCAGGGCGGGGACAGGTAATGAAAAACTGTTTTTT.

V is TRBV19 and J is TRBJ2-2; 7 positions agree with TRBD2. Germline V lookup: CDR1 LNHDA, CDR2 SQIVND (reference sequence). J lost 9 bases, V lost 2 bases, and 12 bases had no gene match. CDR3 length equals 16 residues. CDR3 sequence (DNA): TGTGCCAGTAGTATATCCCACAGGACTAGTTTCCGGGAGCTGTTTTTT. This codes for CASSISHRTSFRELFF.

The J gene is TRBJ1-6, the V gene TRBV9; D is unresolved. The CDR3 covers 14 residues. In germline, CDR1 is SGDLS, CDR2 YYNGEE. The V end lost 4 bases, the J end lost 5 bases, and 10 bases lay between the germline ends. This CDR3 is CASSLGSNNSPLHF. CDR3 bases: TGTGCCAGCAGCCTCGGGTCCAATAATTCACCCCTCCACTTT.

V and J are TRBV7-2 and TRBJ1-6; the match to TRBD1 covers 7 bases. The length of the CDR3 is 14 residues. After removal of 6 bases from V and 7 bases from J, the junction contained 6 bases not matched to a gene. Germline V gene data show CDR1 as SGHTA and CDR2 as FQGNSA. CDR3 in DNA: TGTGCCAGCAGACAGGGGAGTGGAAATTCACCCCTCCACTTT. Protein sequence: CASRQGSGNSPLHF.

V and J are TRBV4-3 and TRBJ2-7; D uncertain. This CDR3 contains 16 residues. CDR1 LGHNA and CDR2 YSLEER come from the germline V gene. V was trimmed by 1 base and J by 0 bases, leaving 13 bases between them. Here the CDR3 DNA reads TGCGCCAGCAGCCAAGGTCGGCGGCTTAACTCCTACGAGCAGTACTTC. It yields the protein CASSQGRRLNSYEQYF.

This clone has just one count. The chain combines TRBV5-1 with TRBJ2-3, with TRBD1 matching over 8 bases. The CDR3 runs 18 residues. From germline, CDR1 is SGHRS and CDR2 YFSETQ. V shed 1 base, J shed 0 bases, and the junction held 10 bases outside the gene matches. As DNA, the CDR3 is TGCGCCAGCAGCTTGCCCAACCAGGGGGCTTCTAGCACAGATACGCAGTATTTT. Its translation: CASSLPNQGASSTDTQYF.

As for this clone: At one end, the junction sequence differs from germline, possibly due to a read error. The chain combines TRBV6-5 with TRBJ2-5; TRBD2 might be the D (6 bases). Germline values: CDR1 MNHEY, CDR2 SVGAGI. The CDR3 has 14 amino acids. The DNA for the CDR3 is TGTGCCAGCAGCCGGGGGAGGCTAGCAGACTCCCAATACTTC. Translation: CASSRGRLADSQYF.

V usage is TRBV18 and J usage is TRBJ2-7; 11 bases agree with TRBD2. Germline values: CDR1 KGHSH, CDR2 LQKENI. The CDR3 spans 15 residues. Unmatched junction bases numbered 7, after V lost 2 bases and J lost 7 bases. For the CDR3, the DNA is TGTGCCAGCTCACCATTTACTAGCGGGAGTGAAGAGCAGTACTTC. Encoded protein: CASSPFTSGSEEQYF.

The CDR3 DNA sequence: TGTGCCAGCAGCATGGGGGGGCCAGCGACTATGAACACTGAAGCTTTCTTT. It codes for CASSMGGPATMNTEAFF. This rearrangement joins TRBV28 to TRBJ1-1, with D possibly TRBD1 on 6 matching bases. Germline V gives CDR1 MDHEN, CDR2 SYDVKM. The V and J ends lost 6 bases and 0 bases respectively, with 20 bases between them. The length of the CDR3 is 17 residues.

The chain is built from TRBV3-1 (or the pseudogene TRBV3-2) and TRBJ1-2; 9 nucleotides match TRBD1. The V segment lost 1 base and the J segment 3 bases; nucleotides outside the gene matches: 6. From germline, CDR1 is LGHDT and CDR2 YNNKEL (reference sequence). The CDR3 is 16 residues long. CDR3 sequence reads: CASSQVRDRVYYGYTF. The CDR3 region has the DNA TGTGCCAGCAGCCAAGTACGGGACAGGGTTTACTATGGCTACACCTTC.

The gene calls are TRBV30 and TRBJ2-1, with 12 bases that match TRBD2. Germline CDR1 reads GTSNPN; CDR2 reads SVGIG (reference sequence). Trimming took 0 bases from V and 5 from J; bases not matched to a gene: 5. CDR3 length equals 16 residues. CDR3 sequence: CAWSVGGTSGHNEQFF. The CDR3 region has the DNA TGTGCCTGGAGTGTCGGCGGGACTAGCGGGCACAATGAGCAGTTCTTC. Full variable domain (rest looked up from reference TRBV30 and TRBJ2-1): SQTIHQWPATLVQPVGSPLSLECTVEGTSNPNLYWYRQAAGRGLQLLFYSVGIGQISSEVPQNLSASRPQDRQFILSSKKLLLSDSGFYLCAWSVGGTSGHNEQFFGPGTRLTVL.

The CDR3 nucleotides read TGTGCCAGTAGTCGCCGGTCGGCGGGAGGGCCGCATGAGCAGTTCTTC. This translates into CASSRRSAGGPHEQFF. The chain links TRBV19 to TRBJ2-1; 9 nucleotides match TRBD2. Germline V gene sequence: CDR1 LNHDA, CDR2 SQIVND (reference sequence). The CDR3 consists of 16 residues. Losses at the gene ends were 5 bases for V and 8 bases for J; bases not matched to a gene: 13.